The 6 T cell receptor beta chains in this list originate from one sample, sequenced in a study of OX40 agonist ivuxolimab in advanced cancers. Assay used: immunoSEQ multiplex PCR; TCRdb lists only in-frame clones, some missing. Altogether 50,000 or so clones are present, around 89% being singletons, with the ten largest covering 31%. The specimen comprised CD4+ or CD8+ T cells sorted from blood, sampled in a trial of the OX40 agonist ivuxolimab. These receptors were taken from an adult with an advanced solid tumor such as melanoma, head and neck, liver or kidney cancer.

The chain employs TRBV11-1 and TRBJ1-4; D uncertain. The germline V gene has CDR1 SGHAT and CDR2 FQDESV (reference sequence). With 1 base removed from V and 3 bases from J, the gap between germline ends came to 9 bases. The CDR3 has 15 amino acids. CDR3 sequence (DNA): TGTGCCAGCAGCTTAGAGAGAGGACCTAATGAAAAACTGTTTTTT. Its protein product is CASSLERGPNEKLFF.

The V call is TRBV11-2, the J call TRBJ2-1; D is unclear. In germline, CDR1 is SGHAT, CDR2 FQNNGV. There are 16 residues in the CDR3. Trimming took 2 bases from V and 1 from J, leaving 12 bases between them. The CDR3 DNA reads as TGTGCCAGCAGCTTACCCAGCCGGGTTTCCTACAATGAGCAGTTCTTC. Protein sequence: CASSLPSRVSYNEQFF.

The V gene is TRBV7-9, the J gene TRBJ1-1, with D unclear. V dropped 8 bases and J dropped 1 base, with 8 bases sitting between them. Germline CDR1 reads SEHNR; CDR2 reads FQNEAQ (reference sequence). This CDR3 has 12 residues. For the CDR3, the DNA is TGTGCCAGCGACGGCGGGAACACTGAAGCTTTCTTT. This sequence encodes CASDGGNTEAFF.

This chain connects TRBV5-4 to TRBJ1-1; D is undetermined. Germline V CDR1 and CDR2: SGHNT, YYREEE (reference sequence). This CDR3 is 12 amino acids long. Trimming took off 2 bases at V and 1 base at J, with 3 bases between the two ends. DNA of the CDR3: TGTGCCAGCAGCTTCGGGAACACTGAAGCTTTCTTT. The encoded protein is CASSFGNTEAFF.

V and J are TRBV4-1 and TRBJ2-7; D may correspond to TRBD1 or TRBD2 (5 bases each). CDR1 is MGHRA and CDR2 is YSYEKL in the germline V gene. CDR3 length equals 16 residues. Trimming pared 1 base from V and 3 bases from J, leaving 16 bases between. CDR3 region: CASSQVWGPRGYEQYF. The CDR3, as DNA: TGCGCCAGCAGCCAAGTTTGGGGACCGAGGGGCTACGAGCAGTACTTC.

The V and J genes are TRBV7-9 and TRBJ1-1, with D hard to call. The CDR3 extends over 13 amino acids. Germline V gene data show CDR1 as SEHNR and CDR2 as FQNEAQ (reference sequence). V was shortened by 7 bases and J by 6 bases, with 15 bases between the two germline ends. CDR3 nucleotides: TGTGCCAGCACCCGAGAGTCGAGCCCTGAAGCTTTCTTT. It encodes CASTRESSPEAFF.